This TCR beta chain was sequenced in a study of vaccination and CD4 T cells after COVID-19. Treatment of the sample: approximately nine-day PBMC culture with coronavirus spike peptide pools or control peptides (ViraFEST assay). Fresh medium (containing IL-2) replaced half the medium on days 3 and 7. Scientists ran DNA taken from cultured CD4+ T cells through the Oncomine TCR Beta short-read assay for sequencing. TCRdb ran MiXCR on the PCR reads and lists one entry per CDR3 protein. The table records fewer than 20,000 distinct CDR3 sequences, approximately 51% of them present only once. There are 13 residues in the CDR3. CDR1 is DFQATT, CDR2 SNEGSKA, per germline (reference sequence). The V gene lost 0 bases and the J gene lost 5 bases, with 9 bases spanning the gap. This clonotype was counted between two and nine times. Its antigen is not known.

The sequencing here drew on CD4+ T cells from blood, cultured in vitro, taken before SARS-CoV-2 vaccination. This chain connects TRBV20-1 to TRBJ2-3; D remains ambiguous. This receptor was identified in a human donor who had recovered from COVID-19. CDR3 in amino acids: CSARDMPIDTQYF. The CDR3 bases are TGCAGTGCTAGAGATATGCCAATAGATACGCAGTATTTT.